One sample yielded the 2 T cell receptor beta chains listed below, sequenced in a study of Graves' ophthalmopathy and Graves' hyperthyroidism. TCR beta CDR3 regions were amplified from RNA transcripts. HTBI primers primed a first-round RT-PCR, and a second-round multiplex PCR followed. From the multiplex PCR reads, TCRdb called clonotypes with MiXCR, one entry per CDR3 protein. The sample shows around 520,000 distinct CDR3 sequences, 35% to 40% of them seen only once. The specimen sequenced was peripheral blood or thyroid tissue (not recorded which). These receptors all come from an adult man with Graves' hyperthyroidism.

The chain has TRBV27 and TRBJ1-6; no clear D gene. CDR3 size: 14 residues. V lost 3 bases to trimming and J lost 7 bases, with 10 bases between them. Looked up from germline, CDR1 is MNHEY and CDR2 is SMNVEV (reference sequence). CDR3 sequence (DNA): TGTGCCAGCAGTTTCCTGGGGAGCAATTCACCCCTCCACTTT. Protein product: CASSFLGSNSPLHF.

V is TRBV20-1 and J is TRBJ2-5; D perhaps matches TRBD2 (6 bases). The germline V gene has CDR1 DFQATT and CDR2 SNEGSKA (reference sequence). V was shortened by 3 bases and J by 4 bases, with 21 bases between the two germline ends. CDR3 length equals 16 residues. As DNA, the CDR3 is TGCAGTGCTAGGGCGGGAAGGACGAAAGGCCGAGAGACCCAGTACTTC. This gives the protein CSARAGRTKGRETQYF.